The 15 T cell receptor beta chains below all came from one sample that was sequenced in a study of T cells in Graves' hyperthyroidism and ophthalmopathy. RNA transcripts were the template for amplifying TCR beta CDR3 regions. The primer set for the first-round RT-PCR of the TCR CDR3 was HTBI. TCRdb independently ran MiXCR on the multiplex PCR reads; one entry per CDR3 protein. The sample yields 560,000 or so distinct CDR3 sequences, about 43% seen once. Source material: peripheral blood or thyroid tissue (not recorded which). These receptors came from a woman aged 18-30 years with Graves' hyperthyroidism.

In DNA, the CDR3 is TGTGCCAGCAGCTCGGGGGACAGGGAAGAAAGGAACGAGCAGTACTTC. Protein sequence: CASSSGDREERNEQYF. The chain has TRBV11-1 and TRBJ2-7; 9 bases are a match to TRBD1. J lost 5 bases, V lost 4 bases, and 12 bases had no gene match. CDR3 length: 16 amino acids. Germline lookup yields CDR1 SGHAT and CDR2 FQDESV (reference sequence).

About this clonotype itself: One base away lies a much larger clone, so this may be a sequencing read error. The CDR3 spells CAGRGQAYGYTF. DNA for the CDR3: TGTGCCGGCAGAGGACAGGCCTATGGCTACACCTTC. The chain combines TRBV25-1 with TRBJ1-2; TRBD1 matches 7 bases. The CDR3 contains 12 residues. Germline CDR1 MGHDK, CDR2 SYGVNS.

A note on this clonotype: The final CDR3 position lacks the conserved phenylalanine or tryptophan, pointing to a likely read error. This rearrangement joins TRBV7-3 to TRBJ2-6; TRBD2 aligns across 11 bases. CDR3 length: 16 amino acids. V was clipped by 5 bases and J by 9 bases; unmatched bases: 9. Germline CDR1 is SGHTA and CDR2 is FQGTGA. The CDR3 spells CASSTSGLAGLNVLTL. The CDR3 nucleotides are TGTGCCAGCAGCACTTCTGGACTAGCGGGTCTCAACGTCCTGACTCTC.

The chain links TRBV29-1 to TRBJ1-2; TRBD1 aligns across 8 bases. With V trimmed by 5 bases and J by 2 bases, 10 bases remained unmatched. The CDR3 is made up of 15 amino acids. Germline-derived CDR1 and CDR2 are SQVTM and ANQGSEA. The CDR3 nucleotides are TGCAGCGTTTCAGGACAGGGAGGGAGAAACTATGGCTACACCTTC. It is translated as CSVSGQGGRNYGYTF.

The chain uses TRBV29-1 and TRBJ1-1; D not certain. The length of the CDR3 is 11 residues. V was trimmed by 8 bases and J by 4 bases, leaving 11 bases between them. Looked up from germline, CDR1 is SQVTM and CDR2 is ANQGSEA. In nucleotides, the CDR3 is TGCAGCCTCGGGTGGGGCACTGAAGCTTTCTTT. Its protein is CSLGWGTEAFF. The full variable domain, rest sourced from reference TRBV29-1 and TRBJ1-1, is SAVISQKPSRDICQRGTSLTIQCQVDSQVTMMFWYRQQPGQSLTLIATANQGSEATYESGFVIDKFPISRPNLTFSTLTVSNMSPEDSSIYLCSLGWGTEAFFGQGTRLTVV.

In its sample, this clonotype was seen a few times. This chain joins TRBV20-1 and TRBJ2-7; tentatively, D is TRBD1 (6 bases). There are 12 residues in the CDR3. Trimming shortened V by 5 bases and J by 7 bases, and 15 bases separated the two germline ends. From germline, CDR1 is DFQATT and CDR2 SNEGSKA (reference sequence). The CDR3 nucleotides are TGCAGTGCTTTCACAGGGTCCGGGGAGCAGTACTTC. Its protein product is CSAFTGSGEQYF.

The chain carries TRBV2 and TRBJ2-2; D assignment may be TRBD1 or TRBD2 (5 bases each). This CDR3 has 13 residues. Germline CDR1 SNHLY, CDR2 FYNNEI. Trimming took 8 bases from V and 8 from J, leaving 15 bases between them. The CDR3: CASGPGRLGELFF. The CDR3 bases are TGTGCCAGCGGGCCAGGGAGACTTGGGGAGCTGTTTTTT.

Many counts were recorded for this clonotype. The CDR3 loop is CASSPTARWGYTF. CDR3 bases: TGTGCCAGCAGCCCGACAGCACGCTGGGGCTACACCTTC. The chain carries TRBV7-9 and TRBJ1-2; tentative D call: TRBD1 (5 bases). CDR1 and CDR2 from the germline V gene are SEHNR and FQNEAQ (reference sequence). The V end was cut by 5 bases, the J end by 8 bases, with 15 bases between. The CDR3 totals 13 residues. Variable domain in full (rest from reference TRBV7-9 and TRBJ1-2): DTGVSQNPRHKITKRGQNVTFRCDPISEHNRLYWYRQTLGQGPEFLTYFQNEAQLEKSRLLSDRFSAERPKGSFSTLEIQRTEQGDSAMYLCASSPTARWGYTFGSGTRLTVV.

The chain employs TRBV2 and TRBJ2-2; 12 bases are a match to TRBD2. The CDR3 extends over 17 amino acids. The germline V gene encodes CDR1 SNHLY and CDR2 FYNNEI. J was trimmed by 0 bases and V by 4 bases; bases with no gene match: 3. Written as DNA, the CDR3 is TGTGCCAGCAGTGGGACTAGCGGGGCCGCGAACACCGGGGAGCTGTTTTTT. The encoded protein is CASSGTSGAANTGELFF.

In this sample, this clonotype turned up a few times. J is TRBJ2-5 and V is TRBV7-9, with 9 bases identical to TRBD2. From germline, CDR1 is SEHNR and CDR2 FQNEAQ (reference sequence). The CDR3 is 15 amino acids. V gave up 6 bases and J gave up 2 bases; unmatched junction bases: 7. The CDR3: CASRKLAGRQETQYF. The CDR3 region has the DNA TGTGCCAGCAGAAAGCTAGCGGGAAGGCAAGAGACCCAGTACTTC.

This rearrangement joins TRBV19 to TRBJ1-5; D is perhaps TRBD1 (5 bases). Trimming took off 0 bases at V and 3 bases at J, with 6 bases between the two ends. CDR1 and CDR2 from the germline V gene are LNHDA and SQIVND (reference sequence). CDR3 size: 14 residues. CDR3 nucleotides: TGTGCCAGTAGTATAGAGGGGCACAATCAGCCCCAGCATTTT. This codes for CASSIEGHNQPQHF.

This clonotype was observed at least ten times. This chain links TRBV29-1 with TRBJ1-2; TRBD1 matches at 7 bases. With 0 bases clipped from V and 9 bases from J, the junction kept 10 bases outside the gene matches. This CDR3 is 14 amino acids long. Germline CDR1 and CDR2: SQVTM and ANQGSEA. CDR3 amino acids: CSVEERGLNPSYTF. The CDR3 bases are TGCAGCGTTGAAGAGAGGGGGCTCAACCCTAGCTACACCTTC. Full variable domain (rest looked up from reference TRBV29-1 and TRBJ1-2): SAVISQKPSRDICQRGTSLTIQCQVDSQVTMMFWYRQQPGQSLTLIATANQGSEATYESGFVIDKFPISRPNLTFSTLTVSNMSPEDSSIYLCSVEERGLNPSYTFGSGTRLTVV.

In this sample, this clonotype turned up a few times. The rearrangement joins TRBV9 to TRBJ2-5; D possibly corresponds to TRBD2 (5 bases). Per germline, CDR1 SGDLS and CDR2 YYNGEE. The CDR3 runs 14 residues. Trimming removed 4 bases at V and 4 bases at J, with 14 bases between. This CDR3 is CASSQDMRAETQYF. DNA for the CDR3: TGTGCCAGCAGCCAAGATATGCGGGCAGAGACCCAGTACTTC.

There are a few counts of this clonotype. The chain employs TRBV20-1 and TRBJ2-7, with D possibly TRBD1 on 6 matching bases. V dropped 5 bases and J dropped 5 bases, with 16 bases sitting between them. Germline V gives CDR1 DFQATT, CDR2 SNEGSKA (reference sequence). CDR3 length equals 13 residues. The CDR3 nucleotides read TGCAGTGCTCCCTTCCCGGGACAAGACGAGCAGTACTTC. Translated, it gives CSAPFPGQDEQYF.

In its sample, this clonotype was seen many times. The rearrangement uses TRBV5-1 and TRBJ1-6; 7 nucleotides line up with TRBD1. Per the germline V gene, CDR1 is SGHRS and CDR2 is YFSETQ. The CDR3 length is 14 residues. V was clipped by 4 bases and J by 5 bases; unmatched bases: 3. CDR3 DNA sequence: TGCGCCAGCAGCCGGGACAGCGATAATTCACCCCTCCACTTT. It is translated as CASSRDSDNSPLHF.